Listed here are 24 T cell receptor beta chains from one sample, sequenced in a study of CD8+ T cells in alopecia areata. Following extraction, RNA underwent reverse transcription to cDNA, which served as the sequencing template. Generated by immunoSEQ multiplex PCR, the TCRdb table keeps only in-frame clones and is missing some. The sample includes some 180,000 clones, 56% of them seen just once. The sequencing input was CD8+ T cells sorted from blood. These receptors originate from a human donor in good health.

The J gene is TRBJ2-1, the V gene TRBV7-9; TRBD2 aligns across 11 bases. V dropped 5 bases and J dropped 6; count of bases not matched to a gene: 3. The CDR3 is 14 amino acids. Germline-derived CDR1 and CDR2 are SEHNR and FQNEAQ (reference sequence). The CDR3 spells CASSDGTSGNEQFF. CDR3 nucleotides: TGTGCCAGCAGCGACGGGACTAGCGGCAATGAGCAGTTCTTC.

The chain links TRBV29-1 to TRBJ2-6, with 9 bases identical to TRBD1. V was clipped by 4 bases and J by 2 bases; unmatched bases: 6. The germline CDR1 and CDR2 sequences are SQVTM and ANQGSEA. The CDR3 loop spans 16 amino acids. This CDR3 reads CSVVPGQGPGANVLTF. The CDR3 nucleotides read TGCAGCGTTGTCCCGGGACAGGGACCTGGGGCCAACGTCCTGACTTTC.

The V call is TRBV15, the J call TRBJ2-1, with TRBD1 matching over 11 bases. Germline V lookup: CDR1 LNHNV, CDR2 YYDKDF (reference sequence). The CDR3 is 14 residues long. Trimming removed 5 bases from V and 5 bases from J; junction bases left unmatched: 2. CDR3 nucleotide sequence: TGTGCCACCAGCGGGGGACAGGGGGACAATGAGCAGTTCTTC. Its protein is CATSGGQGDNEQFF.

On this clone itself: With a far larger clone one base away, a read error is the likely cause. The chain joins TRBV4-2 to TRBJ2-7, with D possibly being TRBD2 (6 bases). Per germline, CDR1 LGHNA and CDR2 YNFKEQ. V shed 0 bases and J shed 0 bases, with 9 bases lying between them. The CDR3 extends over 15 amino acids. CDR3 region: CASSQEEGSSYEQYF. CDR3 DNA: TGTGCCAGCAGCCAAGAGGAGGGGAGCTCCTACGAGCAGTACTTC.

This clone was seen just once. This rearrangement joins TRBV29-1 to TRBJ1-2; 8 positions match TRBD1. Germline-derived CDR1 and CDR2 are SQVTM and ANQGSEA. With 6 bases clipped from V and 4 bases from J, the junction kept 7 bases outside the gene matches. The CDR3 loop spans 13 amino acids. The CDR3 nucleotides read TGCAGCGTGATAAAGGGACAGGCCTATGGCTACACCTTC. Translation gives CSVIKGQAYGYTF.

This sequence joins TRBV5-6 and TRBJ1-4; possible D gene TRBD1, 5 bases. This CDR3 is built from 14 residues. Between the trimmed V and J ends, which lost 1 base and 3 bases, there was a span of 7 bases. Looked up from germline, CDR1 is SGHDT and CDR2 is YYEEEE. CDR3 DNA: TGTGCCAGCAGCTTGTGGGGGGCTAATGAAAAACTGTTTTTT. Translation gives CASSLWGANEKLFF.

The chain combines TRBV2 with TRBJ2-7, with D hard to call. V shed 9 bases and J shed 3 bases, with 9 bases lying between them. Germline CDR1 and CDR2: SNHLY and FYNNEI. The CDR3 has 11 amino acids. CDR3 sequence reads: CASTGFYEQYF. In DNA form, the CDR3 reads TGTGCCAGTACCGGGTTCTACGAGCAGTACTTC.

The chain carries TRBV29-1 and TRBJ2-7; possible D gene TRBD1, 5 bases. The CDR3 loop spans 14 amino acids. V gave up 5 bases and J gave up 0 bases, with 14 bases separating them. Germline V gene data show CDR1 as SQVTM and CDR2 as ANQGSEA. The CDR3 DNA follows: TGCAGCGTTACCGGACATAGAAGCTCCTACGAGCAGTACTTC. It specifies CSVTGHRSSYEQYF.

V and J are TRBV20-1 and TRBJ1-2; a possible D gene is TRBD1 (5 bases). The CDR3 contains 11 residues. The V and J ends lost 3 bases and 7 bases respectively, with 9 bases between them. Germline CDR1 reads DFQATT; CDR2 reads SNEGSKA (reference sequence). The CDR3 sequence: CSARAGLGYTF. The CDR3 DNA follows: TGCAGTGCTAGGGCGGGGCTTGGCTACACCTTC.

The chain uses TRBV4-1 and TRBJ1-2; D remains ambiguous. Trimming left V 4 bases short and J 2 bases short, with 8 bases between. Germline V CDR1 and CDR2: MGHRA, YSYEKL. The CDR3 loop spans 13 amino acids. The CDR3 loop is CASSPLGNYGYTF. CDR3 DNA sequence: TGCGCCAGCAGCCCTCTCGGGAACTATGGCTACACCTTC.

The V call is TRBV5-1, the J call TRBJ2-7; 7 nucleotides match TRBD1. V trimming: 4 bases; J trimming: 0 bases; junction bases outside the gene matches: 13. CDR1 SGHRS and CDR2 YFSETQ come from the germline V gene. This CDR3 region has 17 residues. CDR3 nucleotide sequence: TGCGCCAGCAGCACTAGGACAGGCCTTAGGAGCTCCTACGAGCAGTACTTC. This codes for CASSTRTGLRSSYEQYF.

This clone was seen a handful of times. The chain's CDR3 is CASSYPPEETQYF. CDR3 nucleotide sequence: TGTGCCAGCAGTTACCCCCCGGAAGAGACCCAGTACTTC. The V gene is TRBV6-5, the J gene TRBJ2-5; D gene uncertain. V lost 2 bases to trimming and J lost 3 bases, with 7 bases between them. CDR3 length: 13 residues. In germline, CDR1 is MNHEY, CDR2 SVGAGI.

This clone was seen a few times. This rearrangement joins TRBV6-6 to TRBJ2-5, with D unresolved. The CDR3 contains 13 residues. Germline lookup yields CDR1 MNHNY and CDR2 SVGAGI (reference sequence). Trimming took off 6 bases at V and 1 base at J, with 9 bases between the two ends. CDR3 DNA sequence: TGTGCCAGCAGAGCCGAGATCCAAGAGACCCAGTACTTC. It translates to CASRAEIQETQYF.

Of note for this clone: The conserved final phenylalanine or tryptophan is absent from the CDR3, which likely points to a read error. This chain uses TRBV27 with TRBJ2-7; maybe TRBD2 (6 bases). The CDR3 loop spans 13 amino acids. Germline lookup yields CDR1 MNHEY and CDR2 SMNVEV (reference sequence). The ends were cut back, 8 bases at V and 1 base at J, with 12 bases in the middle. CDR3 DNA sequence: TGTGCCAGCGGCGCCCGGGGGTCCTACGAGCAGTACTCC. Protein: CASGARGSYEQYS.

V and J are TRBV7-9 and TRBJ1-1, with D hard to call. The V end was cut by 1 base, the J end by 0 bases, with 12 bases between. This CDR3 has 16 residues. The germline gives CDR1 SEHNR, CDR2 FQNEAQ (reference sequence). CDR3: CASSLGVVGMNTEAFF. Written as DNA, the CDR3 is TGTGCCAGCAGCTTAGGTGTTGTGGGAATGAACACTGAAGCTTTCTTT.

The CDR3 DNA reads TGTGCCAGCAGCCAAGTGGGCCCACCGGTCGATACGCAGTATTTT. Protein: CASSQVGPPVDTQYF. The chain combines TRBV7-8 with TRBJ2-3; D gene unclear. V was trimmed by 5 bases and J by 6 bases, leaving 18 bases between them. Germline-derived CDR1 and CDR2 are SGHVS and FQNEAQ. CDR3 size: 15 residues.

Details on this clone: A junction end diverges from the germline sequence, so it may reflect a read error. The same CDR3 arises from other DNA sequences in this sample as well. The chain uses TRBV29-1 and TRBJ1-2; 7 nucleotides line up with TRBD1. Germline V gives CDR1 SQVTM, CDR2 ANQGSEA. CDR3 length: 11 amino acids. DNA of the CDR3: TGCAGCGTGGAAGGGGGCTCTGGCTACACCTTC. Encoded protein: CSVEGGSGYTF.

This clone was observed a handful of times. This chain uses TRBV2 with TRBJ1-6; TRBD1 aligns across 8 bases. The CDR3 has 15 amino acids. Germline values: CDR1 SNHLY, CDR2 FYNNEI. V was pared by 3 bases and J by 10 bases, with 8 bases of the junction left unmatched. DNA of the CDR3: TGTGCCAGCAGTGATAGTCAGGGGGCCATCTCACCCCTCCACTTT. It is translated as CASSDSQGAISPLHF.

The chain combines TRBV5-1 with TRBJ1-1; D is undetermined. The ends were cut back, 3 bases at V and 1 base at J, with 10 bases in the middle. In germline, CDR1 is SGHRS, CDR2 YFSETQ. The CDR3 is 14 residues long. The DNA for the CDR3 is TGCGCCAGCAGCTCGTTGACCGGGAACACTGAAGCTTTCTTT. Amino acid sequence: CASSSLTGNTEAFF.

The gene calls are TRBV11-2 and TRBJ2-7, with TRBD1 identical over 8 bases. V shed 5 bases, J shed 4 bases, and the junction held 13 bases outside the gene matches. This CDR3 contains 16 residues. Germline V gene sequence: CDR1 SGHAT, CDR2 FQNNGV. CDR3 residues: CASSAPGQAMWYEQYF. CDR3 coding DNA: TGTGCCAGCAGCGCTCCGGGACAGGCTATGTGGTACGAGCAGTACTTC.

This clone was counted a few times. The J gene is TRBJ1-1, the V gene TRBV4-1; tentative D call: TRBD1 (5 bases). This CDR3 has 15 amino acids. CDR1 and CDR2 from the germline V gene are MGHRA and YSYEKL. V lost 4 bases and J 3 bases, leaving 15 bases between the germline ends. The CDR3 DNA reads TGCGCCAGCAGCCCCCATGGGGGGGGAGACACTGAAGCTTTCTTT. It yields the protein CASSPHGGGDTEAFF.

The chain recombines TRBV5-1 with TRBJ2-3; the D gene is possibly TRBD2 (6 bases). The CDR3 sequence is 16 residues long. The V gene lost 4 bases and the J gene lost 6 bases, with 21 bases spanning the gap. Germline V gives CDR1 SGHRS, CDR2 YFSETQ. CDR3 nucleotide sequence: TGCGCCAGCAGCCTTCGACTAGTCTCCCGGAGGGATACGCAGTATTTT. This sequence encodes CASSLRLVSRRDTQYF.

With respect to this clone: Compared with germline, one end of the junction differs, possibly owing to a read error. The chain links TRBV5-6 to TRBJ2-1, with D perhaps matching TRBD2 (6 bases). This CDR3 has 15 amino acids. The germline V gene encodes CDR1 SGHDT and CDR2 YYEEEE. CDR3 coding DNA: TGTGCCAGCAGTTTGGGCCCGGGGGCCTACAATGAGCAGTTCTTC. Translating it yields CASSLGPGAYNEQFF.

The V gene is TRBV29-1, the J gene TRBJ1-1; D remains ambiguous. The germline gives CDR1 SQVTM, CDR2 ANQGSEA. Trimming removed 8 bases from V and 4 bases from J, with 11 bases in between. The CDR3 totals 11 residues. The CDR3 protein is CSTPRGTEAFF. The CDR3 DNA sequence: TGCAGCACCCCCCGGGGCACTGAAGCTTTCTTT. Filled out from reference TRBV29-1 and TRBJ1-1, the complete variable domain reads SAVISQKPSRDICQRGTSLTIQCQVDSQVTMMFWYRQQPGQSLTLIATANQGSEATYESGFVIDKFPISRPNLTFSTLTVSNMSPEDSSIYLCSTPRGTEAFFGQGTRLTVV.